The rows below give T cell receptor beta chains drawn from one sample of a study of Graves' ophthalmopathy and Graves' hyperthyroidism. TCRdb fed the multiplex PCR reads into MiXCR, producing one record per CDR3 protein. The sample carries around 1.1 million distinct CDR3 sequences, around a third recorded once. The source material was peripheral blood or thyroid tissue (not recorded which). The source is an adult man with Graves' hyperthyroidism. CDR3s include the opening cysteine and the closing phenylalanine or tryptophan. D genes are given only for firm matches. Size tells how often a clone was seen (once, few, many) or the class of an expanded clone, and some rows leave it out.

d_call	clone_size	v_call	j_call	cdr3_nt	cdr3_aa
-	-	TRBV4-3	TRBJ1-1	TGCGCCAGCAGGGCCGCGGACGGCAGAGCCGAAGCTTTCTTT	CASRAADGRAEAFF
TRBD1	-	TRBV19	TRBJ1-1	TGTGCCAGTACCCCGGGGACAGGTCGGGCTTTCTTT	CASTPGTGRAFF
TRBD1	many	TRBV12-3/TRBV12-4	TRBJ1-5	TGTGCCAGCAGCGAGGGGGCGACTCAGCCCCAGCATTTT	CASSEGATQPQHF
TRBD2	-	TRBV20-1	TRBJ2-5	TGCAGTGCTAGAGATCGGATAGCGGGGGGGCAAGAGACCCAGTACTTC	CSARDRIAGGQETQYF
-	few	TRBV3-1	TRBJ2-7	TGTGCCAGCTCACGAGCCGCGTCCTCCTACGAGCAGTACTTC	CASSRAASSYEQYF
TRBD1	-	TRBV2	TRBJ1-1	TGTGCCAGCAGTTCAGGGACAGGGGAAACTGAAGCTTTCTTT	CASSSGTGETEAFF
-	many	TRBV20-1	TRBJ1-5	TGCAGTGCTAAAACAGGGATAAATCAGCCCCAGCATTTT	CSAKTGINQPQHF
-	-	TRBV27	TRBJ2-7	TGTGCCAGCAGATCTTGGGGTCGCGAGCAGTACTTC	CASRSWGREQYF
-	-	TRBV20-1	TRBJ2-2	TGCAGTGCTAGAGATGTCCGATCCGGGGAGCTGTTTTTT	CSARDVRSGELFF
-	many	TRBV2	TRBJ1-2	TGTGCCAGCTTAGGGACCTCGGGAGGCGGCTACACCTTC	CASLGTSGGGYTF
-	-	TRBV20-1	TRBJ1-2	TGCAGTGCTAGAGATCCGAGGGGGGTCTATGGCTACACCTTC	CSARDPRGVYGYTF
-	once	TRBV7-9	TRBJ2-5	TGTGCCAGCGGGGGAGGTCGGGAAGAGACCCAGTACTTC	CASGGGREETQYF
-	few	TRBV9	TRBJ2-5	TGTGCCAGCAGCGCCTCGGTAGGAGAGACCCAGTACTTC	CASSASVGETQYF
-	few	TRBV15	TRBJ2-7	TGTGCCACCAGCCCCCGAGGCGGGACAGATCCCTACGAGCAGTACTTC	CATSPRGGTDPYEQYF
-	many	TRBV12-3/TRBV12-4	TRBJ1-2	TGTGCCAGCAGTTCCACCCGGGAGGTGAACTATGGCTACACCTTC	CASSSTREVNYGYTF
-	many	TRBV7-9	TRBJ2-7	TGTGCCAGCAGCTTATCGCGGGTATTCCTCGAGCAGTACTTC	CASSLSRVFLEQYF
-	-	TRBV5-6	TRBJ2-7	TGTGCCAGCAGCCAGGCAGGGATCTCCTACGAGCAGTACTTC	CASSQAGISYEQYF
TRBD1	-	TRBV7-3	TRBJ2-2	TGTGCCAGCAGCTACGGGACAGGGAGCGACGGGGAGCTGTTTTTT	CASSYGTGSDGELFF
-	many	TRBV7-2	TRBJ1-2	TGTGCCAGCAGCTTAATCCGGACTGGCTACACCTTC	CASSLIRTGYTF
-	few	TRBV6-6	TRBJ2-7	TGTGCCAGCACGGGGGGCGCATCCTACGAGCAGTACTTC	CASTGGASYEQYF
TRBD1	-	TRBV2	TRBJ2-2	TGTGCCAGCAGTTACTCGAGGGTTGGGACAGGAAGCACCGGGGAGCTGTTTTTT	CASSYSRVGTGSTGELFF
-	many	TRBV19	TRBJ1-5	TGTGCCAGTAGTCCGGGACACCTTATCAATCAGCCCCAGCATTTT	CASSPGHLINQPQHF
-	many	TRBV2	TRBJ1-5	TGTGCCAGCAGGGTAGGCGGACAGTCGTTCGGCAATCAGCCCCAGCATTTT	CASRVGGQSFGNQPQHF
-	few	TRBV28	TRBJ2-5	TGTGCCAGCTGCGGCGACAGCGAGACCCAGTACTTC	CASCGDSETQYF
TRBD2	few	TRBV11-2	TRBJ2-7	TGTGCCAGCAGCCCGGGAGGTCACGGGGAGCTGTACTTC	CASSPGGHGELYF
-	-	TRBV29-1	TRBJ2-5	TGCAGCGTCAGAGGGGGGGGGCAAGAGACCCAGTACTTC	CSVRGGGQETQYF
-	-	TRBV5-1	TRBJ2-7	TGCGCCAGCACGGGTGGTCAGGTCTACGAGCAGTACTTC	CASTGGQVYEQYF
TRBD1	many	TRBV29-1	TRBJ1-5	TGCAGCGTAACGACAGGGAGGGATCAGCCCCAGCATTTT	CSVTTGRDQPQHF
-	-	TRBV6-5	TRBJ1-5	TGTGCCAGCAGCCCCGGCGCCCTACAGCCCCAGCATTTT	CASSPGALQPQHF
TRBD1	-	TRBV7-8	TRBJ2-6	TGTGCCAGCAGGTCTGGGACAGGGAAGGCTGGGGCCAACGTCCTGACTTTC	CASRSGTGKAGANVLTF
TRBD1	once	TRBV7-2	TRBJ2-5	TGTGCCAGCAGCTACAGGGGACCGGAGACCCAGTACTTC	CASSYRGPETQYF
-	-	TRBV11-2	TRBJ1-6	TGTGCCAGCAGCTTATGGGCGGTTGGTGGGGACGATCCCCTCCACTTT	CASSLWAVGGDDPLHF
-	-	TRBV10-3	TRBJ1-6	TGTGCCAGCAAAGTGGGGGGGGTTTATTCACCCCTCCACTTT	CASKVGGVYSPLHF
-	many	TRBV29-1	TRBJ1-1	TGCAGCGTTTGGGGCTTTACTGCCCTGAACACTGAAGCTTTCTTT	CSVWGFTALNTEAFF
TRBD1	once	TRBV11-2	TRBJ1-5	TGTGCCAGCAGAAAGAACAGGGGGAAGGATCAGCCCCAGCATTTT	CASRKNRGKDQPQHF
-	many	TRBV10-3	TRBJ1-1	TGTGCCAGCAGTGATGCGGGATTAGGCCCAATGAACACTGAAGCTTTCTTT	CASSDAGLGPMNTEAFF
TRBD1	-	TRBV2	TRBJ1-2	TGTGCCAGACGGGGACAGGGTTGGGGCTACACCTTC	CARRGQGWGYTF
-	few	TRBV12-3/TRBV12-4	TRBJ1-4	TGTGCCAGCAGCACCAGCAGGGTCAGTGAAAAACTGTTTTTT	CASSTSRVSEKLFF